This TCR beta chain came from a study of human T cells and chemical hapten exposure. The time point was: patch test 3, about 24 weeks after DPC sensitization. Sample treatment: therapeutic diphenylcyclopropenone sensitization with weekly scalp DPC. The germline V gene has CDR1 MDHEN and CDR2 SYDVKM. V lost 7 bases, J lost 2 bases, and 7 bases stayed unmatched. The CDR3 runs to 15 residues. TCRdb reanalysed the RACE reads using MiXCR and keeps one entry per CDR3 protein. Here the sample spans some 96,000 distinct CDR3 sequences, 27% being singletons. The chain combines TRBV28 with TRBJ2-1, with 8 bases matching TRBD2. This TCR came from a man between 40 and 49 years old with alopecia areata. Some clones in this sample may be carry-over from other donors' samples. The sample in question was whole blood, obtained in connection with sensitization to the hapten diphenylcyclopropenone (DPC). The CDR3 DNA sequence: TGTGCCAGCATACCCGGGGGGGGGGCCTACAATGAGCAGTTCTTC. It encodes CASIPGGGAYNEQFF.